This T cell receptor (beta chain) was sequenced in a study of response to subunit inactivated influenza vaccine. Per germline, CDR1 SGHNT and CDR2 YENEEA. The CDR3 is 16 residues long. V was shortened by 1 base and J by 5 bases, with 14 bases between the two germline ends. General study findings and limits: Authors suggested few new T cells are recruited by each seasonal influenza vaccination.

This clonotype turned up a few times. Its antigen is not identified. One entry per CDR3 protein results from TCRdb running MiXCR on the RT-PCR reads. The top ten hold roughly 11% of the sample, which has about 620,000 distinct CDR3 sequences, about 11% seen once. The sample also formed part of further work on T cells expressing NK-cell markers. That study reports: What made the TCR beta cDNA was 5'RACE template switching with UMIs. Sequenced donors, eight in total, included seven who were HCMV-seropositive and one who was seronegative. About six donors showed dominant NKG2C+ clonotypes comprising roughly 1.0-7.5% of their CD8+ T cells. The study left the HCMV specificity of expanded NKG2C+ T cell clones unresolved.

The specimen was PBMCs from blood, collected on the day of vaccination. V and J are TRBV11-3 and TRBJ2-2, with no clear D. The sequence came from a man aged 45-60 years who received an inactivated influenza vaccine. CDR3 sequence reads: CASSLADPLGTGELFF. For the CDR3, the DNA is TGTGCCAGCAGCTTAGCCGACCCCCTGGGGACCGGGGAGCTGTTTTTT.